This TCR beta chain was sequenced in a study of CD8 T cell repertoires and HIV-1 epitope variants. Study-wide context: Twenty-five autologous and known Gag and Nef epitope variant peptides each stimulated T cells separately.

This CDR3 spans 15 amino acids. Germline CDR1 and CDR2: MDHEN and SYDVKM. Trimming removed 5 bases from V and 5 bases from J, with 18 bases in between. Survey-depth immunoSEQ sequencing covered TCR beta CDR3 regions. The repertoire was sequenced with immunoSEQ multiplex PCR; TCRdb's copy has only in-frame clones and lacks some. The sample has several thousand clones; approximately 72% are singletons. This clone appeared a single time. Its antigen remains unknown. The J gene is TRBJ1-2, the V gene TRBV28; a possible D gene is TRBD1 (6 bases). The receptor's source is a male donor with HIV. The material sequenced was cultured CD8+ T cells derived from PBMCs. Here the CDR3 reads CASSHGQGRWYGYTF. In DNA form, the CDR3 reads TGTGCCAGCAGTCACGGGCAGGGGAGATGGTATGGCTACACCTTC.